This is a list of T cell receptor beta chains from one sample in a study of post-analysis software for immune sequencing data. In TCRdb, the PCR reads were re-called with MiXCR into one record per CDR3 protein. Of roughly 700,000 distinct CDR3 sequences in the sample, 25% to 30% were seen once. The sample was blood. The receptors stem from a girl between 10 and 17 years old with multiple sclerosis. CDR3s include the opening cysteine and the closing phenylalanine or tryptophan. Fields, in order: CDR3 protein, CDR3 DNA, clone size, V gene, J gene, D gene. D genes are given only for firm matches. Expanded clones are given a class, and other clones once, few, many or no size at all.

CASSLYLGQETQYF	TGTGCCAGCAGCTTATATCTAGGTCAAGAGACCCAGTACTTC	NA	TRBV11-2	TRBJ2-5	NA
CASSYSSGKSSYEQYF	TGTGCCAGCAGTTACTCGTCTGGCAAGTCGTCCTACGAGCAGTACTTC	NA	TRBV6-6	TRBJ2-7	NA
CASSEAYSNQPQHF	TGTGCCAGCAGTGAGGCGTATAGCAATCAGCCCCAGCATTTT	NA	TRBV25-1	TRBJ1-5	NA
CSAGDWGGQPQHF	TGCAGTGCTGGGGACTGGGGAGGGCAGCCCCAGCATTTT	few	TRBV20-1	TRBJ1-5	NA
CASSQDGGKIGEKLFF	TGTGCCAGCAGCCAAGATGGCGGGAAAATTGGCGAAAAACTGTTTTTT	few	TRBV3-1	TRBJ1-4	NA
CASSLVMGYSSYEQYF	TGTGCCAGCAGCTTAGTGATGGGGTACAGCTCCTACGAGCAGTACTTC	NA	TRBV7-2	TRBJ2-7	NA
CAISESLAGLSYEQYF	TGTGCCATCAGTGAGTCGCTAGCGGGCCTCTCCTACGAGCAGTACTTC	few	TRBV10-3	TRBJ2-7	TRBD2
CASRLRLGPYEQYF	TGTGCCAGCAGGCTAAGACTAGGGCCCTACGAGCAGTACTTC	few	TRBV12-3/TRBV12-4	TRBJ2-7	NA
CASSQVAGFTDTQYF	TGCGCCAGCAGCCAAGTTGCGGGGTTCACAGATACGCAGTATTTT	NA	TRBV4-1	TRBJ2-3	NA
CASSYLGSDLSYNEQFF	TGTGCCAGCAGTTACTTAGGCAGCGACCTATCCTACAATGAGCAGTTCTTC	few	TRBV6-6	TRBJ2-1	NA
CASSYSTDRFGYTF	TGTGCCAGCAGTTACTCGACGGACAGGTTTGGCTACACCTTC	NA	TRBV6-2/TRBV6-3	TRBJ1-2	TRBD1
CATSITTKSIQYF	TGTGCCACGAGCATTACGACCAAAAGCATTCAGTACTTC	NA	TRBV15	TRBJ2-4	NA
CASSLSGAANNEQFF	TGTGCTAGCAGCTTGTCCGGGGCGGCCAACAATGAGCAGTTCTTC	NA	TRBV7-7	TRBJ2-1	NA
CASSSSGTRAPEQYF	TGTGCCAGCAGTTCGTCCGGGACGCGGGCGCCCGAGCAGTACTTC	NA	TRBV12-3/TRBV12-4	TRBJ2-7	NA
CASSRGSAEAFF	TGTGCCAGCAGCCGGGGGTCCGCTGAAGCTTTCTTT	few	TRBV5-6	TRBJ1-1	NA
CASSFFTGTAYEQYF	TGCGCCAGCAGCTTTTTCACCGGGACAGCCTACGAGCAGTACTTC	NA	TRBV5-1	TRBJ2-7	TRBD1
CASSQDWREGEKLFF	TGCGCCAGCAGCCAAGATTGGAGGGAGGGTGAAAAACTGTTTTTT	NA	TRBV4-3	TRBJ1-4	NA
CASSFGQIPDTQYF	TGTGCCAGCAGCTTCGGACAGATCCCAGATACGCAGTATTTT	few	TRBV7-2	TRBJ2-3	NA
CASSQVTGSPKNIQYF	TGCGCCAGCAGCCAAGTTACGGGATCGCCCAAAAACATTCAGTACTTC	few	TRBV4-3	TRBJ2-4	NA
CASSREAKNIQYF	TGCGCCAGCAGCCGGGAGGCCAAAAACATTCAGTACTTC	NA	TRBV4-1	TRBJ2-4	NA
CSAFTTGEAQETQYF	TGCAGCGCCTTTACGACAGGGGAGGCTCAAGAGACCCAGTACTTC	many	TRBV29-1	TRBJ2-5	TRBD1
CASSESGLEGKLFF	TGTGCCAGCAGTGAATCGGGGTTAGAAGGAAAACTGTTTTTT	few	TRBV25-1	TRBJ1-4	NA
CASFERGSYEQFF	TGTGCCAGCTTCGAGCGGGGATCCTACGAGCAGTTCTTC	NA	TRBV6-6	TRBJ2-1	TRBD2
CASSSGTRAEKLFF	TGCGCCAGCAGCTCAGGGACGCGCGCTGAAAAACTGTTTTTT	NA	TRBV5-1	TRBJ1-4	NA
CSARGRSRQGNQPQHF	TGCAGTGCTAGAGGTCGGTCCCGACAGGGGAATCAGCCCCAGCATTTT	NA	TRBV20-1	TRBJ1-5	TRBD1
CASSYSGRGGYTF	TGTGCCAGCAGTTACTCAGGTCGGGGCGGCTACACCTTC	few	TRBV6-5	TRBJ1-2	NA
CASSVGGQTSYNEQFF	TGTGCCAGCAGCGTCGGGGGACAGACGTCCTACAATGAGCAGTTCTTC	few	TRBV7-6	TRBJ2-1	NA
CASSYSPGLRTEAFF	TGTGCCAGCAGTTACTCGCCAGGGCTCCGCACTGAAGCTTTCTTT	once	TRBV6-5	TRBJ1-1	NA
CASSLQLNYGYTF	TGTGCCAGCAGTTTGCAGCTTAACTATGGCTACACCTTC	NA	TRBV12-3/TRBV12-4	TRBJ1-2	NA
CASSLVTGMTNIQYF	TGTGCCAGCAGCTTAGTGACAGGGATGACAAACATTCAGTACTTC	few	TRBV7-9	TRBJ2-4	TRBD1
CASSPRQDTGELFF	TGTGCCAGCTCACCCAGACAGGACACCGGGGAGCTGTTTTTT	NA	TRBV18	TRBJ2-2	NA
CASSLAVQETQYF	TGTGCCAGCAGTTTGGCCGTACAAGAGACCCAGTACTTC	many	TRBV11-2	TRBJ2-5	NA
CASSLGWDQPQHF	TGTGCCAGCAGCTTAGGTTGGGATCAGCCCCAGCATTTT	NA	TRBV7-2	TRBJ1-5	NA
CASTTRVRKETQYF	TGTGCCAGCACAACCCGGGTCAGGAAAGAGACCCAGTACTTC	few	TRBV7-2	TRBJ2-5	NA
CASSQDRAENTEAFF	TGCGCCAGCAGCCAGGACAGGGCTGAGAACACTGAAGCTTTCTTT	NA	TRBV5-1	TRBJ1-1	TRBD1
CASSLVGLAVQETQYF	TGTGCCAGCAGCTTAGTAGGACTAGCGGTTCAAGAGACCCAGTACTTC	NA	TRBV7-2	TRBJ2-5	TRBD2
CASSYIGAEQFF	TGTGCCAGCAGTTACATAGGTGCTGAGCAGTTCTTC	NA	TRBV6-5	TRBJ2-1	NA
CASSFMVDTDTQYF	TGCGCCAGCAGCTTCATGGTAGACACAGATACGCAGTATTTT	few	TRBV5-1	TRBJ2-3	NA
CAINAVRDTEAFF	TGTGCCATCAACGCTGTCAGGGACACTGAAGCTTTCTTT	NA	TRBV10-3	TRBJ1-1	NA
CASSQVPGQGGVEAFF	TGTGCCAGCAGCCAAGTGCCGGGACAGGGGGGTGTTGAAGCTTTCTTT	NA	TRBV3-1	TRBJ1-1	TRBD1
CSARANDQYF	TGCAGTGCTAGAGCGAATGACCAGTACTTC	few	TRBV20-1	TRBJ2-4	NA
CASSVEVAGPRRGDTQYF	TGTGCCAGCAGCGTAGAGGTAGCGGGGCCACGCAGGGGAGATACGCAGTATTTT	NA	TRBV9	TRBJ2-3	TRBD2
CASSLRQASNEKLFF	TGTGCCAGCAGTTTGAGACAGGCGAGTAATGAAAAACTGTTTTTT	NA	TRBV12-3/TRBV12-4	TRBJ1-4	NA